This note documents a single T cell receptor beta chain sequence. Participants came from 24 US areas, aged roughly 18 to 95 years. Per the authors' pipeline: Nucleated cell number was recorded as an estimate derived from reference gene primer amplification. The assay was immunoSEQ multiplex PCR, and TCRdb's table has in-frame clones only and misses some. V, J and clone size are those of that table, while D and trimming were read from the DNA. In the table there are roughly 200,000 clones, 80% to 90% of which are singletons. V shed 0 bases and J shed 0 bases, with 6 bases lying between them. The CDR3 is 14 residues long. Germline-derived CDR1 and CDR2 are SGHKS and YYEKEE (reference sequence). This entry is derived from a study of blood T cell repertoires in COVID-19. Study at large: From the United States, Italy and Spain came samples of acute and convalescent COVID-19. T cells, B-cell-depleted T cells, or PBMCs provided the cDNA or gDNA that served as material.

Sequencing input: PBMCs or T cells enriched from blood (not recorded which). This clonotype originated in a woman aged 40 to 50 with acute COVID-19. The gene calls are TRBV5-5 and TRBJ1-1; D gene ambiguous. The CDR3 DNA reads TGTGCCAGCAGCTTGGCAGTAATGAACACTGAAGCTTTCTTT. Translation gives CASSLAVMNTEAFF. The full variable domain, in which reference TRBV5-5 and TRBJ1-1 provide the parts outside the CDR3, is DAGVTQSPTHLIKTRGQQVTLRCSPISGHKSVSWYQQVLGQGPQFIFQYYEKEERGRGNFPDRFSARQFPNYSSELNVNALLLGDSALYLCASSLAVMNTEAFFGQGTRLTVV.